These 17 T cell receptor beta chains were sequenced from one sample in a study of spatial heterogeneity in lung cancer. TCRdb processed the 5' RACE reads anew with MiXCR; each CDR3 protein has one entry. The sample comprises some 28,000 distinct CDR3 sequences, roughly 8% of which are singletons, and 30% to 45% rests with the top ten. Specified time point: sample taken at primary tumor resection. The authors sequenced whole RNA from tumor, nontumor lung or frozen PBMC without sorting. The specimen was PBMCs, collected at surgery. These TCRs come from a female donor with early-stage non-small cell lung cancer.

This clonotype was recorded many times. The CDR3 region is CASSLGNRYEQYF. In DNA form, the CDR3 reads TGTGCCAGCAGCTTAGGGAATCGGTACGAGCAGTACTTC. This chain connects TRBV13 to TRBJ2-7; the D is unclear. The CDR3 totals 13 residues. CDR1 is PRHDT and CDR2 is FYEKMQ in the germline V gene (reference sequence). V was shortened by 0 bases and J by 4 bases, with 7 bases between the two germline ends.

This clonotype has at least ten counts. The rearrangement joins TRBV3-1 to TRBJ2-7; D unresolved. Germline V gene data show CDR1 as LGHDT and CDR2 as YNNKEL (reference sequence). The CDR3 runs 13 residues. Deletions cut 0 bases from V and 7 bases from J, with 10 bases between. DNA of the CDR3: TGTGCCAGCAGCCAAGATTGGCGTGGAGAGCAGTACTTC. Encoded protein: CASSQDWRGEQYF.

A remark on this clonotype: A much larger clone lies one base from this, so it may be a read error. The chain recombines TRBV18 with TRBJ1-4; 9 nucleotides agree with TRBD1. This CDR3 spans 14 amino acids. The germline V gene has CDR1 KGHSH and CDR2 LQKENI. CDR3: CVSSPDRGGEKLFF. DNA of the CDR3: TGTGTCAGCTCACCGGACAGGGGAGGTGAAAAACTGTTTTTT. The whole variable domain, filled in from reference TRBV18 and TRBJ1-4, reads NAGVMQNPRHLVRRRGQEARLRCSPMKGHSHVYWYRQLPEEGLKFMVYLQKENIIDESGMPKERFSAEFPKEGPSILRIQQVVRGDSAAYFCVSSPDRGGEKLFFGSGTQLSVL.

This clonotype was counted a few times. The chain recombines TRBV5-1 with TRBJ1-6, with D possibly matching TRBD1 (5 bases). The germline CDR1 and CDR2 sequences are SGHRS and YFSETQ. The CDR3 runs 14 residues. The ends were cut back, 7 bases at V and 8 bases at J, with 16 bases in the middle. CDR3: CASSSRGFDSPLHF. In nucleotides, the CDR3 is TGCGCCAGCTCATCGAGGGGTTTTGATTCACCCCTCCACTTT.

There are a few counts of this clonotype. This sequence joins TRBV20-1 and TRBJ1-1, with 10 bases aligning to TRBD1. The junction had 2 bases not matched to a gene; V was cut back by 0 bases and J by 1 base. From germline, CDR1 is DFQATT and CDR2 SNEGSKA (reference sequence). This CDR3 region has 15 residues. CDR3 in amino acids: CSARDGDRGNTEAFF. The CDR3 coding sequence is TGCAGTGCTAGAGATGGGGACAGGGGGAACACTGAAGCTTTCTTT.

This clonotype was counted at least ten times. This sequence joins TRBV13 and TRBJ2-1; D is undetermined. V shed 5 bases and J shed 12 bases, with 23 bases lying between them. CDR3 length equals 15 residues. CDR1 is PRHDT, CDR2 FYEKMQ, per germline (reference sequence). CDR3 DNA: TGTGCCAGCAGCCCCACCTATGGTGGGAACCAAGGGCAGTTCTTC. This translates into CASSPTYGGNQGQFF.

This clonotype was seen ten or more times. A junction boundary mismatches the germline segment, possibly from a read error. The V and J genes are TRBV12-3 or TRBV12-4 and TRBJ2-7; D perhaps matches TRBD1 (6 bases). The CDR3 has 11 residues. CDR3 residues: CASSLWGLPDF. The CDR3 DNA reads TGTGCCAGCTCCCTCTGGGGGCTACCAGACTTC.

In its sample, this clonotype was seen many times. This rearrangement joins TRBV7-2 to TRBJ2-7; the D gene is possibly TRBD1 (6 bases). Germline V gene data show CDR1 as SGHTA and CDR2 as FQGNSA. Trimming left V 3 bases short and J 0 bases short, with 9 bases between. CDR3 length: 14 amino acids. As DNA, the CDR3 is TGTGCCAGCAGCTTGGACAGCCTCTCCTACGAGCAGTACGTC. Protein: CASSLDSLSYEQYV.

V and J are TRBV15 and TRBJ2-3, with 7 bases that match TRBD2. Germline assignment: CDR1 LNHNV and CDR2 YYDKDF (reference sequence). The CDR3 runs 16 residues. J gave up 2 bases and V 1 base, and 6 bases lay outside the gene matches. Here the CDR3 reads CATSRGPSGATDTQYF. The CDR3 DNA is TGTGCCACCAGCAGAGGCCCTAGCGGAGCCACAGATACGCAGTATTTT.

This clonotype came up many times. At one boundary the junction diverges from the germline segment, which might be a read error. The chain carries TRBV5-6 and TRBJ2-1, with a possible D match to TRBD2 (6 bases). CDR1 is SGHDT and CDR2 is YYEEEE in the germline V gene. The CDR3 has 13 amino acids. The CDR3 here is CASSPVRTNEFLF. CDR3 nucleotides: TGTGCCAGCAGCCCTGTCCGGACTAATGAGTTCCTCTTC.

This clonotype was observed a handful of times. This sequence joins TRBV5-6 and TRBJ2-1, with a possible D match to TRBD1 (6 bases). The CDR3 is 14 residues long. V was clipped by 6 bases and J by 6 bases, with 16 bases between them. The germline gives CDR1 SGHDT, CDR2 YYEEEE. CDR3 loop: CASTRGESVNEQFF. The CDR3 DNA reads as TGTGCCAGCACCAGGGGCGAATCGGTCAATGAGCAGTTCTTC.

On this clonotype itself: This clone may be a read error of a much larger clone one base away. The V gene is TRBV20-1, the J gene TRBJ2-7; TRBD2 matches at 7 bases. The CDR3 has 11 residues. Germline V gene sequence: CDR1 DFQATT, CDR2 SNEGSKA (reference sequence). CDR3 protein: CNAGTNYEQYV. CDR3 in DNA: TGCAATGCCGGGACTAACTACGAGCAGTACGTC.

This clonotype has more than one count but fewer than ten. V and J are TRBV20-1 and TRBJ1-1; TRBD1 is a possible D gene (5 bases). CDR3 size: 13 residues. Deletions cut 5 bases from V and 3 bases from J, with 13 bases between. Germline-derived CDR1 and CDR2 are DFQATT and SNEGSKA (reference sequence). CDR3 coding DNA: TGCAGTGCTCCCGACAGAGGAGACACTGAAGCTTTCTTT. Protein sequence: CSAPDRGDTEAFF.

This clonotype was picked up a small number of times. This chain uses TRBV20-1 with TRBJ1-2; D remains ambiguous. Trimming took off 5 bases at V and 4 bases at J, with 11 bases between the two ends. CDR3 length: 12 amino acids. Looked up from germline, CDR1 is DFQATT and CDR2 is SNEGSKA (reference sequence). CDR3 nucleotides: TGCAGTGCTCCCTTCACCTTCTATGGCTACACCTTC. Protein sequence: CSAPFTFYGYTF.

The chain joins TRBV5-1 to TRBJ1-5; the D gene is possibly TRBD1 (5 bases). CDR1 and CDR2 from the germline V gene are SGHRS and YFSETQ. The CDR3 sequence is 15 residues long. Trimming pared 4 bases from V and 7 bases from J, leaving 18 bases between. The CDR3 bases are TGCGCCAGCAGCCCTGGAGGGGTTTTTGGCCAGCCCCAGCATTTT. Protein: CASSPGGVFGQPQHF.

This chain uses TRBV7-2 with TRBJ2-1, with 9 bases lining up with TRBD2. Germline CDR1 reads SGHTA; CDR2 reads FQGNSA. This CDR3 is built from 16 residues. J gave up 9 bases and V 5 bases, and 14 bases lay outside the gene matches. The chain's CDR3 is CASSPQISGSDGEQFF. CDR3 coding DNA: TGTGCCAGCAGCCCGCAGATTAGCGGGAGTGACGGTGAGCAGTTCTTC. Full variable domain (rest looked up from reference TRBV7-2 and TRBJ2-1): GAGVSQSPSNKVTEKGKDVELRCDPISGHTALYWYRQSLGQGLEFLIYFQGNSAPDKSGLPSDRFSAERTGGSVSTLTIQRTQQEDSAVYLCASSPQISGSDGEQFFGPGTRLTVL.

This clonotype was observed at least ten times. This chain joins TRBV28 and TRBJ1-5; D is unclear. Germline V lookup: CDR1 MDHEN, CDR2 SYDVKM. Trimming left V 6 bases short and J 13 bases short, with 10 bases between. This CDR3 is 10 amino acids long. Here the CDR3 reads CASRKIWQHF. DNA of the CDR3: TGTGCCAGCAGGAAGATTTGGCAGCATTTT.